One sample yielded the 11 T cell receptor beta chains listed below, sequenced in a study of cytotoxic CD8 clonotypes in ibrutinib-treated CLL (dated by TCRdb to about 2021). To prepare the library, the immunoSEQ multiplex PCR assay was applied. Entries here come from immuneACCESS through TCRdb and include only in-frame sequences with V and J called. Some clones fail to appear in such tables; in the studies checked, an unresolved V gene covers under half of the shortfall, and the cause of the remainder is unknown. For this sample there are about 40,000 clones; 70% appear just once. The top ten hold roughly a tenth of the sample. This specimen's time point label, interpreted: progressive disease on ibrutinib. The sample consisted of PBMCs, taken at disease progression, from a patient treated with ibrutinib. The origin of the receptors is a human donor with chronic lymphocytic leukemia.

The chain employs TRBV4-2 and TRBJ1-1, with a tentative D call TRBD1 (5 bases). CDR1 is LGHNA, CDR2 YNFKEQ, per germline. There are 16 residues in the CDR3. Trimming pared 1 base from V and 4 bases from J, leaving 16 bases between. CDR3 DNA sequence: TGTGCCAGCAGCCAAGGAGAGGGCAGGGAGGGCACTGAAGCTTTCTTT. Encoded protein: CASSQGEGREGTEAFF.

This clone was detected once. The rearrangement links TRBV4-1 to TRBJ2-1, with TRBD2 matching 8 bases. Germline CDR1 is MGHRA and CDR2 is YSYEKL. The CDR3 is 16 residues long. The trim removed 2 bases at V and 0 bases at J, leaving 3 bases unmatched. CDR3 nucleotide sequence: TGCGCCAGCAGCCAAACTAGCGGAAGCTCCTACAATGAGCAGTTCTTC. The encoded protein is CASSQTSGSSYNEQFF.

CDR3 coding DNA: TGTGCCAGCATAGTATGGGCAGGGCCATTCTACGAGCAGTACTTC. Translating gives CASIVWAGPFYEQYF. V is TRBV2 and J is TRBJ2-7; tentatively, D is TRBD1 (5 bases). The CDR3 has 15 residues. V lost 7 bases to trimming and J lost 3 bases, with 19 bases between them. Germline values: CDR1 SNHLY, CDR2 FYNNEI.

The chain uses TRBV5-1 and TRBJ2-1, with a possible D match to TRBD2 (7 bases). Germline V gene data show CDR1 as SGHRS and CDR2 as YFSETQ. V was cut by 4 bases and J by 9 bases, with 26 bases left in between. This CDR3 is 17 amino acids long. The CDR3 region has the DNA TGCGCCAGCAGCACCGGGACGGGGGGCCTCGGCGACCCTGAGCAGTTCTTC. This translates into CASSTGTGGLGDPEQFF. Combining the CDR3 with reference TRBV5-1 and TRBJ2-1 gives the whole variable domain KAGVTQTPRYLIKTRGQQVTLSCSPISGHRSVSWYQQTPGQGLQFLFEYFSETQRNKGNFPGRFSGRQFSNSRSEMNVSTLELGDSALYLCASSTGTGGLGDPEQFFGPGTRLTVL.

J is TRBJ2-1 and V is TRBV19; 7 bases match TRBD1. V lost 3 bases and J lost 9; bases outside the gene matches: 5. Germline V lookup: CDR1 LNHDA, CDR2 SQIVND (reference sequence). The CDR3 consists of 13 residues. CDR3 sequence (DNA): TGTGCCAGTAGTATCCAGGGGGTGGGTGAGCAGTTCTTC. Translated: CASSIQGVGEQFF.

This chain joins TRBV14 and TRBJ2-5; the D is unclear. Trimming took 1 base from V and 7 from J, leaving 13 bases between them. The CDR3 consists of 14 residues. Looked up from germline, CDR1 is SGHDN and CDR2 is FVKESK. The CDR3 DNA follows: TGTGCCAGCAGCCAAGGGGCTTCAAGAGGGACCCAGTACTTC. This encodes CASSQGASRGTQYF.

This clone was detected only a few times. J is TRBJ2-7 and V is TRBV27; tentatively, D is TRBD2 (5 bases). The germline V gene has CDR1 MNHEY and CDR2 SMNVEV (reference sequence). V was clipped by 6 bases and J by 4 bases, with 19 bases between them. This CDR3 contains 15 residues. The CDR3: CASSRGPEGGYEQYF. The DNA for the CDR3 is TGTGCCAGCAGCCGCGGACCCGAGGGTGGTTACGAGCAGTACTTC.

The chain is built from TRBV25-1 and TRBJ2-2, with D uncertain. V was clipped by 3 bases and J by 5 bases, with 10 bases between them. CDR3 length: 14 residues. The germline V gene encodes CDR1 MGHDK and CDR2 SYGVNS. CDR3 nucleotide sequence: TGTGCCAGCAGTGAGGATACCGGGACCGGGGAGCTGTTTTTT. This sequence encodes CASSEDTGTGELFF.

The chain recombines TRBV6-5 with TRBJ2-3, with 11 positions matching TRBD2. Germline values: CDR1 MNHEY, CDR2 SVGAGI. The CDR3 is 15 amino acids. Unmatched junction bases numbered 8, after V lost 6 bases and J lost 6 bases. For the CDR3, the DNA is TGTGCCAGCAGGTTGACTAGCGGGGTCGGCGATACGCAGTATTTT. Translated: CASRLTSGVGDTQYF.

This sequence joins TRBV5-1 and TRBJ1-6, with a tentative D call TRBD1 (6 bases). Germline loops: CDR1 SGHRS, CDR2 YFSETQ. The CDR3 consists of 15 residues. Trimming cost V 0 bases and J 7 bases, with 11 bases left between them. As DNA, the CDR3 is TGCGCCAGCAGCTTGGGACAGGCGGCGAATTCACCCCTCCACTTT. This translates into CASSLGQAANSPLHF.

CDR3 region: CAISRGQGVFQETQYF. The CDR3 DNA follows: TGTGCCATCAGCCGGGGACAGGGCGTTTTCCAAGAGACCCAGTACTTC. The V gene is TRBV10-3, the J gene TRBJ2-5; 9 bases agree with TRBD1. The V gene's germline CDR1 is ENHRY and CDR2 SYGVKD. V shed 6 bases, J shed 1 base, and the junction held 9 bases outside the gene matches. The CDR3 is 16 amino acids.